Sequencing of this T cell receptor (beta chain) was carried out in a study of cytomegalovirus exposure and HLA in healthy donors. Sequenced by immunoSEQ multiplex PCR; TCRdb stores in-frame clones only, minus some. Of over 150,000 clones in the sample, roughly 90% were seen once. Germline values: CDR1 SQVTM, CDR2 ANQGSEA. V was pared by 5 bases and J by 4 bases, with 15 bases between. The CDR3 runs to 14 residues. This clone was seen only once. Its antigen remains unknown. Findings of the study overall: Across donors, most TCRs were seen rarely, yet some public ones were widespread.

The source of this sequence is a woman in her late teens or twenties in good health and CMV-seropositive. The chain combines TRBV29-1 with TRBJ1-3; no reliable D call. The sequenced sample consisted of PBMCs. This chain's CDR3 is CSVTDSQPGNTIYF. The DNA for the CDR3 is TGCAGCGTTACGGACTCTCAACCAGGAAACACCATATATTTT.